Below are 27 T cell receptor beta chains sequenced from a single sample in a study of T cells in women clearing cervical HPV infection. Only in-frame clones appear in the TCRdb table, and some are missing; sequencing was by immunoSEQ multiplex PCR. This repertoire includes 45,000 to 50,000 clones. The sequencing input was blood buffy coat. Receptor source: a woman aged 18 to 75 with a cervical HPV16 infection that either progressed to CIN3+ or cleared (not recorded which).

A note on this clone: The CDR3 extends 3 residues past the end of the read, so its final part is completed from the germline J gene. J is TRBJ2-1 and V is TRBV5-1, with 7 bases lining up with TRBD1. Germline assignment: CDR1 SGHRS and CDR2 YFSETQ. The trim removed 3 bases at V and 6 bases at J, leaving 6 bases unmatched. The CDR3 sequence is 14 residues long. The covered CDR3 bases are TGCGCCAGCAGCTATGGACAGGACCCCAATGAG. Amino acid sequence: CASSYGQDPNE. The full CDR3 is CASSYGQDPNEQFF.

Details on this clone: The read stops 3 residues short of the end of the CDR3; the missing end is completed from the germline J gene. The chain uses TRBV19 and TRBJ2-2, with TRBD1 identical over 10 bases. V shed 10 bases, J shed 5 bases, and the junction held 10 bases outside the gene matches. Germline CDR1 reads LNHDA; CDR2 reads SQIVND (reference sequence). This CDR3 has 15 residues. The CDR3 bases that were read are TGTGCCACAAATAGACAGGGGGCCCCGACCGGGGAG. Translation: CATNRQGAPTGE. The complete CDR3 protein is CATNRQGAPTGELFF.

The part of the CDR3 DNA that was read is TGTGCCAGCAGCCAATGGAAAGGAGGGGTCACAGATACG. Residues: CASSQWKGGVTDT. The entire CDR3 reads CASSQWKGGVTDTQYF. J is TRBJ2-3 and V is TRBV14; D perhaps matches TRBD2 (6 bases). Coverage ceases 3 residues before the CDR3 finishes, and the germline J gene fills in the end. Per germline, CDR1 SGHDN and CDR2 FVKESK. CDR3 length equals 16 residues. The germline V and J ends were trimmed by 2 bases and 2 bases, with 14 bases remaining between them.

Concerning this clone: The read finishes 3 residues shy of the CDR3 end, and the germline J gene is used to complete it. V and J are TRBV20-1 and TRBJ1-4; weak D call: TRBD1 (5 bases). The V and J ends lost 7 bases and 7 bases respectively, with 10 bases between them. Germline V CDR1 and CDR2: DFQATT, SNEGSKA (reference sequence). The CDR3 is 11 residues long. The DNA read from the CDR3 is TGCAGTGGGCAGGGCGGTGAAAAA. This gives the protein CSGQGGEK. The whole CDR3 sequence reads CSGQGGEKLFF.

As regards this clone: The CDR3 end lies 3 residues beyond the end of the read and is filled in from the germline J gene. The chain links TRBV7-6 to TRBJ2-1, with TRBD1 matching over 7 bases. The CDR3 runs to 13 residues. Losses at the gene ends were 3 bases for V and 6 bases for J; bases not matched to a gene: 2. From germline, CDR1 is SGHVS and CDR2 FNYEAQ. This CDR3 reads CASSLTGTNEQFF. The sequenced CDR3 bases are TGTGCCAGCAGCTTGACAGGGACCAATGAG.

Comments on this clone: The read terminates 3 residues before the CDR3 end, so the remaining end is supplied by the germline J gene. The chain uses TRBV5-1 and TRBJ1-5; no reliable D call. CDR1 is SGHRS, CDR2 YFSETQ, per germline. The CDR3 sequence is 16 residues long. Trimming shortened V by 0 bases and J by 4 bases, and 14 bases separated the two germline ends. The CDR3 DNA, read in part, is TGCGCCAGCAGCTTGGAAGGTCCTCCCTCTAATCAGCCC. It translates to CASSLEGPPSNQP. The whole CDR3 region reads CASSLEGPPSNQPQHF. Supplemented by reference TRBV5-1 and TRBJ1-5, the full variable domain reads KAGVTQTPRYLIKTRGQQVTLSCSPISGHRSVSWYQQTPGQGLQFLFEYFSETQRNKGNFPGRFSGRQFSNSRSEMNVSTLELGDSALYLCASSLEGPPSNQPQHFGDGTRLSIL.

As to this clone: The CDR3 end is not reached by the read, which stops 3 residues before it; the germline J gene fills it in. The rearrangement links TRBV19 to TRBJ2-1, with D possibly matching TRBD1 (7 bases). The CDR3 sequence is 16 residues long. Deletions cut 6 bases from V and 5 bases from J, with 20 bases between. Germline V CDR1 and CDR2: LNHDA, SQIVND (reference sequence). The part of the CDR3 DNA that was read is TGTGCCAGTAGAAATCCCCGCAGGGGGGAAAACAATGAG. Translating gives CASRNPRRGENNE. The entire CDR3 protein reads CASRNPRRGENNEQFF.

Of note for this clone: The sequenced fragment ends 3 residues before the CDR3 boundary, so the rest is inferred from the germline J gene. The rearrangement uses TRBV2 and TRBJ2-1; 8 positions agree with TRBD2. The trim removed 8 bases at V and 7 bases at J, leaving 10 bases unmatched. The CDR3 loop spans 14 amino acids. The germline V gene has CDR1 SNHLY and CDR2 FYNNEI. CDR3 loop: CASSGTRGPNEQFF. CDR3 bases read: TGTGCCAGCTCCGGGACTAGGGGACCTAATGAG.

As to this clone: The read ends 3 residues early relative to the CDR3; the germline J gene fills the gap. This sequence joins TRBV7-2 and TRBJ1-2; TRBD1 aligns across 10 bases. The V gene's germline CDR1 is SGHTA and CDR2 FQGNSA. The CDR3 is made up of 14 amino acids. The CDR3 is CASSSLGTGEGYTF. The sequenced CDR3 bases are TGTGCCAGCAGCTCACTGGGGACAGGGGAAGGC.

In the case of this clone: The read ends 3 residues early relative to the CDR3; the germline J gene fills the gap. The chain is built from TRBV5-1 and TRBJ1-1; a possible D gene is TRBD1 (6 bases). CDR1 is SGHRS and CDR2 is YFSETQ in the germline V gene. This CDR3 contains 14 residues. V was clipped by 2 bases and J by 0 bases, with 8 bases between them. CDR3 DNA, as far as it was read: TGCGCCAGCAGCTTCACAGGGCTGAACACTGAA. This gives the protein CASSFTGLNTE. The complete CDR3 sequence is CASSFTGLNTEAFF.

On this clone itself: The sequenced fragment ends 3 residues before the CDR3 boundary, so the rest is inferred from the germline J gene. The chain has TRBV11-3 and TRBJ1-6; TRBD1 aligns across 8 bases. The V gene end was trimmed by 0 bases and the J gene end by 6 bases; junction bases not matched to a gene: 1. The length of the CDR3 is 15 residues. The germline V gene encodes CDR1 SGHNT and CDR2 YENEEA. CDR3 bases read: TGTGCCAGCAGCTTAGATGGACAGGGTAATTCACCC. The encoded protein is CASSLDGQGNSP. The whole CDR3 protein is CASSLDGQGNSPLHF.

About this clone itself: Sequencing ends 3 residues short of the CDR3 end; the germline J gene provides the rest. The chain recombines TRBV19 with TRBJ2-3; TRBD1 agrees at 8 bases. Germline CDR1 reads LNHDA; CDR2 reads SQIVND (reference sequence). CDR3 length: 13 amino acids. Incomplete CDR3 DNA: TGTGCCAGTAGTTCCCAGGGGGCGGAGACG. This translates into CASSSQGAET. Given in full, the CDR3 is CASSSQGAETQYF.

For this clone: The CDR3 end falls 3 residues outside the read, so it is completed with the germline J gene. V is TRBV11-2 and J is TRBJ2-3, with D hard to call. Germline CDR1 is SGHAT and CDR2 is FQNNGV. The CDR3 sequence is 14 residues long. Trimming left V 4 bases short and J 2 bases short, with 10 bases between. This CDR3 reads CASSSVINTDTQYF. CDR3 bases read: TGTGCCAGCAGCTCGGTGATAAACACAGATACG. Full variable domain (missing parts from reference TRBV11-2 and TRBJ2-3): EAGVAQSPRYKIIEKRQSVAFWCNPISGHATLYWYQQILGQGPKLLIQFQNNGVVDDSQLPKDRFSAERLKGVDSTLKIQPAKLEDSAVYLCASSSVINTDTQYFGPGTRLTVL.

To note about this clone: The read gets to within 3 residues of the CDR3 end, and the germline J gene fills in the rest. The chain has TRBV7-3 and TRBJ2-5; D is perhaps TRBD2 (6 bases). The CDR3 length is 14 residues. V was shortened by 5 bases and J by 5 bases, with 15 bases between the two germline ends. Germline CDR1 is SGHTA and CDR2 is FQGTGA. The CDR3 spells CASSLAGNEETQYF. The covered CDR3 bases are TGTGCCAGCAGCCTGGCGGGGAATGAGGAGACC.

Notes on this clone: The missing CDR3 end, 3 residues past where the read stops, is filled in from the germline J gene. The V call is TRBV19, the J call TRBJ2-7; D is undetermined. This CDR3 spans 15 amino acids. The germline V gene has CDR1 LNHDA and CDR2 SQIVND (reference sequence). V was clipped by 2 bases and J by 4 bases, with 15 bases between them. The CDR3 loop is CASSITSRVGYEQYF. The sequenced part of the CDR3 DNA is TGTGCCAGTAGTATAACCAGCCGGGTCGGATACGAG.

To note about this clone: One junction end does not reproduce the germline sequence, and a read error may be involved. The missing CDR3 end, 3 residues past where the read stops, is filled in from the germline J gene. The chain links TRBV5-4 to TRBJ1-2; TRBD1 is a possible D gene (6 bases). CDR1 and CDR2 (germline): SGHNT, YYREEE (reference sequence). CDR3 length equals 16 residues. The CDR3 protein is CASSLGAYQQTGGYTF. The sequenced part of the CDR3 DNA is TGTGCCAGTAGCTTGGGGGCATATCAACAAACGGGGGGC. The variable domain in full, with the rest retrieved from reference TRBV5-4 and TRBJ1-2, is ETGVTQSPTHLIKTRGQQVTLRCSSQSGHNTVSWYQQALGQGPQFIFQYYREEENGRGNFPPRFSGLQFPNYSSELNVNALELDDSALYLCASSLGAYQQTGGYTFGSGTRLTVV.

A note on this clone: The read is 3 residues too short to cover the CDR3 end, so that end is filled in from the germline J gene. The V call is TRBV20-1, the J call TRBJ1-5; perhaps TRBD1 as D (6 bases). V lost 1 base and J 0 bases, leaving 10 bases between the germline ends. CDR3 size: 15 residues. Germline loops: CDR1 DFQATT, CDR2 SNEGSKA (reference sequence). CDR3 in amino acids: CSARGGGLSNQPQHF. The sequenced part of the CDR3 DNA is TGCAGTGCTAGAGGGGGGGGGCTTAGCAATCAGCCC.

Note on this clone: The sequence runs out 3 residues before the end of the CDR3; the remainder is reconstructed from the germline J gene. This sequence joins TRBV7-2 and TRBJ2-1; 14 nucleotides match TRBD2. Per germline, CDR1 SGHTA and CDR2 FQGNSA. With V trimmed by 0 bases and J by 9 bases, 7 bases remained unmatched. This CDR3 contains 17 residues. The CDR3 loop reads CASSLALTSGRATEQFF. Incomplete CDR3 DNA: TGTGCCAGCAGCTTAGCCCTGACTAGCGGGAGGGCCACTGAG.

As regards this clone: The read stops 3 residues short of the end of the CDR3; the missing end is completed from the germline J gene. The chain recombines TRBV2 with TRBJ2-5; 15 nucleotides line up with TRBD2. The J segment lost 5 bases and the V segment lost 7 bases, leaving 11 bases of the junction unmatched. This CDR3 spans 17 amino acids. Per germline, CDR1 SNHLY and CDR2 FYNNEI. CDR3 in amino acids: CASNPGLAGGPGETQYF. The DNA read from the CDR3 is TGTGCCAGCAATCCCGGACTAGCGGGAGGGCCGGGTGAGACC.

Remarks on this clone: The read terminates 3 residues ahead of where the CDR3 ends, so the germline J gene completes it. This chain links TRBV5-1 with TRBJ1-1, with D possibly matching TRBD1 (5 bases). This CDR3 region has 13 residues. Germline CDR1 is SGHRS and CDR2 is YFSETQ. Between the trimmed V and J ends, which lost 5 bases and 0 bases, there was a span of 8 bases. The DNA read from the CDR3 is TGCGCCAGCAGAGCGGGGGTGAACACTGAA. Translation gives CASRAGVNTE. The complete CDR3 protein is CASRAGVNTEAFF.

On this clone: The same CDR3 arises from other DNA sequences in this sample as well. CDR3 sequence reads: CASSSQGYEQFF. The sequenced CDR3 bases are TGTGCCAGCAGCAGCCAGGGCTATGAG. This chain connects TRBV7-3 to TRBJ2-1, with a tentative D call TRBD1 (5 bases). The CDR3 is cut off 3 residues early in the read; its end comes from the germline J gene. Trimming shortened V by 5 bases and J by 8 bases, and 10 bases separated the two germline ends. Germline CDR1 is SGHTA and CDR2 is FQGTGA. The CDR3 loop spans 12 amino acids.

A note on this clone: Coverage ceases 3 residues before the CDR3 finishes, and the germline J gene fills in the end. This sample also contains other DNA sequences that code for the same CDR3. The chain uses TRBV2 and TRBJ1-2; 9 bases match TRBD1. The CDR3 extends over 14 amino acids. CDR1 and CDR2 (germline): SNHLY, FYNNEI. The covered CDR3 bases are TGTGCCAGCGGAGTCTACCGGGACAGGGTTGGA. It translates to CASGVYRDRVG. The entire CDR3 protein is CASGVYRDRVGYTF.

Remarks on this clone: The DNA ends 3 residues before the CDR3 does, and the rest of the CDR3 is filled in from the germline J gene. The chain recombines TRBV7-3 with TRBJ2-5; D ambiguous. The germline gives CDR1 SGHTA, CDR2 FQGTGA. Trimming pared 2 bases from V and 5 bases from J, leaving 9 bases between. This CDR3 region has 13 residues. The CDR3 DNA, read in part, is TGTGCCAGCAGCTTATTACCTACCGAGACC. Its protein product is CASSLLPTET. The entire CDR3 is CASSLLPTETQYF.

On this clone itself: The read is 3 residues too short to cover the CDR3 end, so that end is filled in from the germline J gene. The rearrangement joins TRBV18 to TRBJ1-6, with a possible D match to TRBD1 (6 bases). With 3 bases removed from V and 8 bases from J, the gap between germline ends came to 26 bases. The CDR3 spans 19 residues. From germline, CDR1 is KGHSH and CDR2 LQKENI. The sequenced part of the CDR3 DNA is TGTGCCAGCTCACCGGCACCCCCGCGACCGGGACAAGGTGATTCACCC. The encoded protein is CASSPAPPRPGQGDSP. The complete CDR3 protein is CASSPAPPRPGQGDSPLHF.

On this clone itself: The CDR3 is cut off 3 residues early in the read; its end comes from the germline J gene. The chain uses TRBV20-1 and TRBJ2-7, with TRBD1 matching over 9 bases. This CDR3 is built from 14 residues. From germline, CDR1 is DFQATT and CDR2 SNEGSKA (reference sequence). V was clipped by 5 bases and J by 3 bases; unmatched bases: 8. CDR3 DNA, as far as it was read: TGCAGTGCTGGGAGTGGGACAGGGTTCTACGAG. Amino acids: CSAGSGTGFYE. The complete CDR3 protein is CSAGSGTGFYEQYF.

Regarding this clone: Coverage ceases 3 residues before the CDR3 finishes, and the germline J gene fills in the end. The chain has TRBV11-3 and TRBJ2-2; the match to TRBD1 covers 8 bases. The CDR3 spans 15 residues. The J segment lost 8 bases and the V segment lost 5 bases, leaving 10 bases of the junction unmatched. In germline, CDR1 is SGHNT, CDR2 YENEEA. CDR3 protein: CASSITPQGAGELFF. CDR3 DNA, as far as it was read: TGTGCCAGCAGCATAACCCCTCAGGGGGCAGGGGAG.

Regarding this clone: Sequencing ends 3 residues short of the CDR3 end; the germline J gene provides the rest. This chain uses TRBV19 with TRBJ2-3, with 11 bases aligning to TRBD2. Germline CDR1 LNHDA, CDR2 SQIVND (reference sequence). The V gene end was trimmed by 5 bases and the J gene end by 2 bases; junction bases not matched to a gene: 6. This CDR3 is 16 amino acids long. The covered CDR3 bases are TGTGCCAGTAGTTCGATAGCGGGAGGGATCACAGATACG. It codes for CASSSIAGGITDT. The full CDR3 protein reads CASSSIAGGITDTQYF. Full variable domain (missing parts from reference TRBV19 and TRBJ2-3): DGGITQSPKYLFRKEGQNVTLSCEQNLNHDAMYWYRQDPGQGLRLIYYSQIVNDFQKGDIAEGYSVSREKKESFPLTVTSAQKNPTAFYLCASSSIAGGITDTQYFGPGTRLTVL.